These T cell receptor beta chains were read from a single sample in a study of blood T cell repertoires in COVID-19. Using immunoSEQ multiplex PCR, the repertoire was profiled, and TCRdb retains in-frame clones only, with some absent. This sample yields 130,000 to 150,000 clones, of which approximately 84% are seen a single time; 4.5% to 6% belongs to the top ten. Sequenced input: peripheral blood. The receptors stem from a human donor in a cohort sampled during active COVID-19. CDR3s include the opening cysteine and the closing phenylalanine or tryptophan. D genes are given only for firm matches. Clone size is given for some rows only: seen once, a few or many times, or a class if the clone is expanded.

v_gene	abundance	d_gene	j_gene	CDR3nt	CDR3aa
TRBV3-1/TRBV3-2	.	TRBD2	TRBJ2-1	TGTGCCAGCAGCCAATGGGCGGGGGGTATCAATGAGCAGTTCTTC	CASSQWAGGINEQFF
TRBV13	.	TRBD2	TRBJ2-5	TGTGCCAGCAGCTTATCGGGGGAGGGTCGGGAGACCCAGTACTTC	CASSLSGEGRETQYF
TRBV27	.	TRBD1	TRBJ1-1	TGTGCCAGCAGTCCGACGGACAGGGTAGTAACTGAAGCTTTCTTT	CASSPTDRVVTEAFF
TRBV6-5	once	.	TRBJ2-7	TGTGCCAGCAACAATAAGGGACACGCGATCTACGAGCAGTACTTC	CASNNKGHAIYEQYF
TRBV7-2	few	.	TRBJ2-6	TGTGCCAGCAGCTTAGCGCCGCTAGCTCATAATCCTGGGGCCAACGTCCTGACTTTC	CASSLAPLAHNPGANVLTF
TRBV4-2	.	TRBD2	TRBJ2-5	TGTGCCAGCAGCCAAGATCCTAGCGGGGGACAAGAGACCCAGTACTTC	CASSQDPSGGQETQYF
TRBV19	few	.	TRBJ2-1	TGTGCCAGTAGTATCGTGGGGGGTGATCACAATGAGCAGTTCTTC	CASSIVGGDHNEQFF
TRBV6-5	once	.	TRBJ1-1	TGTGCCAGCAGTTACCGGAGTCCAGGGGACACTGAAGCTTTCTTT	CASSYRSPGDTEAFF
TRBV3-1/TRBV3-2	.	.	TRBJ2-2	TGTGCCAGCAGCCAAGACATGACCAGGACCGGGGAGCTGTTTTTT	CASSQDMTRTGELFF
TRBV7-2	few	TRBD1	TRBJ2-2	TGTGCCAGCAGGCCTTCCGGGACAGGGGGGTTCGGGGAGCTGTTTTTT	CASRPSGTGGFGELFF
TRBV5-1	.	TRBD2	TRBJ2-1	TGCGCCAGCAGCCTGACTAGCGGGAGAACCCCTAAATGGTCTGAGCAGTTCTTC	CASSLTSGRTPKWSEQFF
TRBV6-5	.	.	TRBJ1-1	TGTGCCAGCAGTTCGCACAGTGTTGGGACTGAAGCTTTCTTT	CASSSHSVGTEAFF
TRBV3-1/TRBV3-2	.	TRBD1	TRBJ1-3	TGTGCCAGCAGCCAATACCGGGACAGGCGAAACACCATATATTTT	CASSQYRDRRNTIYF
TRBV2	.	TRBD1	TRBJ2-5	TGTGCCAGCAGTTTACAGGGGCTTCTCCAAGAGACCCAGTACTTC	CASSLQGLLQETQYF
TRBV9	.	.	TRBJ1-1	TGTGCCAGCAGCGTCACAGGCGGGGGGAACACTGAAGCTTTCTTT	CASSVTGGGNTEAFF
TRBV9	.	.	TRBJ2-5	TGTGCCAGCAGCGTAGGGGACAAAGAGACCCAGTACTTC	CASSVGDKETQYF
TRBV19	.	TRBD1	TRBJ1-2	TGTGCCAGTACTCCGGGACAGGGGGCCCCCGGCTATGGCTACACCTTC	CASTPGQGAPGYGYTF
TRBV4-2	.	.	TRBJ1-6	TGTGCCAGCAGCCAAGAGAGTCGAGCGTCACCCCTCCACTTT	CASSQESRASPLHF
TRBV7-9	.	.	TRBJ2-3	TGTGCCAGCAGCCGAGGCGGATCCGGAACAGATACGCAGTATTTT	CASSRGGSGTDTQYF
TRBV28	.	.	TRBJ1-2	TGTGCCAGCAACTCCGGGGAGGCCTATGGCTACACCTTC	CASNSGEAYGYTF
TRBV15	.	.	TRBJ1-6	TGTGCCACCAGTCGCACAGGTCTCTCCTATAATTCACCCCTCCACTTT	CATSRTGLSYNSPLHF
TRBV28	.	.	TRBJ1-2	TGTGCCAGCAGTTCCACAGGGAACTATGGCTACACCTTC	CASSSTGNYGYTF